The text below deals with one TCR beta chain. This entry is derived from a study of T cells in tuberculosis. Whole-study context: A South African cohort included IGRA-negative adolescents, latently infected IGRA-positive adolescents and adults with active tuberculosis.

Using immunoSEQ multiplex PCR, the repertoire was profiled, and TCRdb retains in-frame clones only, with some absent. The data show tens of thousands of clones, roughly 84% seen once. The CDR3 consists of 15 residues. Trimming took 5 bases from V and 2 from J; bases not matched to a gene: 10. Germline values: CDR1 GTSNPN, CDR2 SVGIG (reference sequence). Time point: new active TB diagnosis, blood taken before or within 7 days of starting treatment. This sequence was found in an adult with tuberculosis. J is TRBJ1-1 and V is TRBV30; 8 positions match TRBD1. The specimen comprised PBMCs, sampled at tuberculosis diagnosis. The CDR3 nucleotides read TGTGCCTGGGGGGCCCCAGGGGGCTCAAACACTGAAGCTTTCTTT. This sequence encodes CAWGAPGGSNTEAFF.